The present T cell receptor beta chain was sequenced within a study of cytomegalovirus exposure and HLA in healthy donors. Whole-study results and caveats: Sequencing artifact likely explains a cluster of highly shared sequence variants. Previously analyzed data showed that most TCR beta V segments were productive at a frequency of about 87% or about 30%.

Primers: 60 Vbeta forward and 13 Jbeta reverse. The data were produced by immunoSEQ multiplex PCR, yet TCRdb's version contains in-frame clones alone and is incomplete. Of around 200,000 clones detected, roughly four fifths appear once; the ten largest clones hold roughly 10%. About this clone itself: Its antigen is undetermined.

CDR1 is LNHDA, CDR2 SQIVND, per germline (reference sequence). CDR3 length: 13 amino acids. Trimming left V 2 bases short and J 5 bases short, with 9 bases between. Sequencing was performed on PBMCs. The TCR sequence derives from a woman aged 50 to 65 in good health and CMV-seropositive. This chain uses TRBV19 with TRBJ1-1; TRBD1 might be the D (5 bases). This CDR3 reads CASSIRQRTEAFF. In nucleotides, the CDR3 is TGTGCCAGTAGTATACGACAGAGAACTGAAGCTTTCTTT.